This T cell receptor beta chain was identified during a study of OX40 agonist ivuxolimab in advanced cancers. Only in-frame clones appear in the TCRdb table, and some are missing; sequencing was by immunoSEQ multiplex PCR. The sample records fewer than 13,000 clones, 79% being singletons. This sample comprised CD4+ or CD8+ T cells sorted from blood, obtained in a trial of the OX40 agonist ivuxolimab. The sequence came from an adult with an advanced solid tumor such as melanoma, head and neck, liver or kidney cancer.

The CDR3 nucleotides read TGTGCCAGCAGTTACCAGGGACGGCTCTACGAGCAGTACTTC. Translation: CASSYQGRLYEQYF. V is TRBV6-5 and J is TRBJ2-7, with D perhaps matching TRBD1 or TRBD2 (5 bases each). CDR3 length: 14 residues. The germline V gene encodes CDR1 MNHEY and CDR2 SVGAGI. V was shortened by 2 bases and J by 3 bases, with 11 bases between the two germline ends.